These T cell receptor beta chains were read from a single sample in a study of blood T cells in healthy people across ages. TCRdb re-called the 5' RACE reads through MiXCR, storing one row per CDR3 protein. The sample contains some 1,800,000 distinct CDR3 sequences, approximately 39% of which appear only once. Material for sequencing was blood. The source is a human donor in good health. The CDR3 runs from the conserved cysteine through the conserved F or W. Fields, in order: V gene, J gene, clone size, D gene, CDR3 DNA, CDR3 protein. The D gene is left open where the match is weak. The listing skips clone size in some rows; elsewhere it reads once, few, many or a size class.

>TRBV5-1|TRBJ2-1|-|TRBD1
TGCGCCAGCAGCTCCCGGACAGGGAATAACAATGAGCAGTTCTTC
CASSSRTGNNNEQFF
>TRBV6-2/TRBV6-3|TRBJ2-7|-|TRBD2
TGTGCCAGCAGTTACTCGATAATCGGACTAGCGGGGAACCCCTACGAGCAGTACTTC
CASSYSIIGLAGNPYEQYF
>TRBV7-2|TRBJ2-5|-|TRBD2
TGTGCCAGCAGCCAAGGGCGGGGGGGCTCAGAGACCCAGTACTTC
CASSQGRGGSETQYF
>TRBV20-1|TRBJ2-4|-|TRBD2
TGCAGTGCTGTTAGCGGGGGGCCCAAAAACATTCAGTACTTC
CSAVSGGPKNIQYF
>TRBV9|TRBJ2-7|-|-
TGTGCCAGCAGCGTAGTTTCTGGCTACGAGCAGTACTTC
CASSVVSGYEQYF
>TRBV12-3/TRBV12-4|TRBJ2-5|-|-
TGTGCCAGCAGGATGACGGCCCAGGGGAACCAGTACTTC
CASRMTAQGNQYF
>TRBV9|TRBJ1-1|-|-
TGTGCCAGCAGCGTAGCTGGGGCCACTGAAGCTTTCTTT
CASSVAGATEAFF
>TRBV2|TRBJ1-2|few|-
TGTGCCACCTCTCGCGGCGGGACACCCTATGGCTACACCTTC
CATSRGGTPYGYTF
>TRBV7-2|TRBJ1-5|-|-
TGTGCCAGCAGCTTAGGCTTGTTGGGGGATCAGCCCCAGCATTTT
CASSLGLLGDQPQHF
>TRBV12-3/TRBV12-4|TRBJ2-5|-|-
TGTGCCAGCAGTCCCAGTGGGCAGACAGGCGAGACCCAGTACTTC
CASSPSGQTGETQYF
>TRBV29-1|TRBJ1-2|few|-
TGCAGCGCCACCCGATATGGGACTAACTATGGCTACACCTTC
CSATRYGTNYGYTF
>TRBV7-2|TRBJ2-2|-|-
TGTGCCAGCAGCTTACGACGGGACACCGGGGAGCTGTTTTTT
CASSLRRDTGELFF
>TRBV20-1|TRBJ2-1|-|-
TGCAGTCTACAGGGAACCAAAAACATTCAGTTCTTC
CSLQGTKNIQFF
>TRBV29-1|TRBJ1-1|few|-
TGCAGCGCTGCCTTAACGGACCTCATGAACACTGAAGCTTTCTTT
CSAALTDLMNTEAFF
>TRBV11-1|TRBJ2-1|-|-
TGTGCCAGCAGCACCGGGACAATCCCCTACAATGAGCAGTTCTTC
CASSTGTIPYNEQFF
>TRBV18|TRBJ2-3|-|TRBD1
TGTGCCGGCTCACCACCGGACAGGACTAGCACAGATACGCAGTATTTT
CAGSPPDRTSTDTQYF